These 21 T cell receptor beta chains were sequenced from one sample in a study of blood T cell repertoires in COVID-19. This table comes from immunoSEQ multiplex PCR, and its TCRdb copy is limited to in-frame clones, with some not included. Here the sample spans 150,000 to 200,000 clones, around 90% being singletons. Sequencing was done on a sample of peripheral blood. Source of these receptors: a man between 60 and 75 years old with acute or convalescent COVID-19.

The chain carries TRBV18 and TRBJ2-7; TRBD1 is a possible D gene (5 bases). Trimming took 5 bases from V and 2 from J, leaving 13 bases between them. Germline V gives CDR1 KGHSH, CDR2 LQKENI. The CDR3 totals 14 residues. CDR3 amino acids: CASSVDSSTYEQYV. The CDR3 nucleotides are TGTGCCAGCTCAGTCGACAGTTCCACCTACGAGCAGTACGTC.

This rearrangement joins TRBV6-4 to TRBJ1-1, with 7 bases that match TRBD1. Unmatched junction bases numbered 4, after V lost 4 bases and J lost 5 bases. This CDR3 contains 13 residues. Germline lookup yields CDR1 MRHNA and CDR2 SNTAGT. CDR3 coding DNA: TGTGCCAGCAGTGCCCTGACAGGGACTGAAGCTTTCTTT. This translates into CASSALTGTEAFF.

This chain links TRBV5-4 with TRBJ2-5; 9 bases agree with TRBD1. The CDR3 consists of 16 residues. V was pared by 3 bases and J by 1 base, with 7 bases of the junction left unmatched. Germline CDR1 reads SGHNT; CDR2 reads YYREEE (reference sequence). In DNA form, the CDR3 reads TGTGCCAGCAGCTCCCCGGGACAGGGCTTCCAAGAGACCCAGTACTTC. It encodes CASSSPGQGFQETQYF.

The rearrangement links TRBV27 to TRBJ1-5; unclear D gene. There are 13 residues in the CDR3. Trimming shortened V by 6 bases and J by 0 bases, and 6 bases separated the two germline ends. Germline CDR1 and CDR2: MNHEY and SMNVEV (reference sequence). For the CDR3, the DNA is TGTGCCAGCAGGGAGTATAGCAATCAGCCCCAGCATTTT. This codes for CASREYSNQPQHF.

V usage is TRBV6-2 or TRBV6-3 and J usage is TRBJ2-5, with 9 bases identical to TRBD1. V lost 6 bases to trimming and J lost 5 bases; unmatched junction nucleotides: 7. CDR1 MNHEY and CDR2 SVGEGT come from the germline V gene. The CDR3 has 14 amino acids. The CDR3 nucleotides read TGTGCCAGCAGACCTACAGGGGGCCGTGAGACCCAGTACTTC. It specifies CASRPTGGRETQYF.

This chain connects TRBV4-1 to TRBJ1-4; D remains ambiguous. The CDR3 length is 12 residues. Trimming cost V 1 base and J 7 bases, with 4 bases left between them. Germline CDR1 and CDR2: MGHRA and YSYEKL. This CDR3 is CASSQGAEKLFF. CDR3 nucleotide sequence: TGCGCCAGCAGCCAAGGAGCTGAAAAACTGTTTTTT.

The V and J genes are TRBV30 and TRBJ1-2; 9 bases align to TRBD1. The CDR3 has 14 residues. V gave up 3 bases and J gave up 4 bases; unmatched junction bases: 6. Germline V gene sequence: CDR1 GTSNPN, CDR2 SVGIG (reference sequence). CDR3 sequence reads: CAWSLDRGPYGYTF. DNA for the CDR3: TGTGCCTGGAGCTTGGACAGGGGTCCCTATGGCTACACCTTC.

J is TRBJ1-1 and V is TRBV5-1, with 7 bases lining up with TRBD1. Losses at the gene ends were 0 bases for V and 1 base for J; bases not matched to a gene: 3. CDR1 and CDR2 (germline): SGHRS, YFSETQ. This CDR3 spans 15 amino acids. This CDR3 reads CASSLAGTANTEAFF. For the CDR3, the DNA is TGCGCCAGCAGCTTGGCCGGGACAGCGAACACTGAAGCTTTCTTT.

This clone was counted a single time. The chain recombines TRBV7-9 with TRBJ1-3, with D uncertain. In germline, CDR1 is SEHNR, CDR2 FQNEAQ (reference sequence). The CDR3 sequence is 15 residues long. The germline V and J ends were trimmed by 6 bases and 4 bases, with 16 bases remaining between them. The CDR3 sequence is CASSLSGSLGNTIYF. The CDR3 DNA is TGTGCCAGCAGTTTATCCGGGAGTTTAGGAAACACCATATATTTT.

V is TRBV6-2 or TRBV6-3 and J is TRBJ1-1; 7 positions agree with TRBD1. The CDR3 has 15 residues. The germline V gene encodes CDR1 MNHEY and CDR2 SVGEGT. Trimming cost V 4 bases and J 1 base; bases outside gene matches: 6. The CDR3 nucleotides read TGTGCCAGCAGTTCAGGGGGGCGAGGGAACACTGAAGCTTTCTTT. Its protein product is CASSSGGRGNTEAFF.

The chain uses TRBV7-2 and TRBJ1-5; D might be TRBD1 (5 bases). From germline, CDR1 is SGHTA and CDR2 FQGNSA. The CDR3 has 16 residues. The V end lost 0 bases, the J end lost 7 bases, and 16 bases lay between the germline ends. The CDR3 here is CASSLASGPPRQPQHF. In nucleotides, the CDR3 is TGTGCCAGCAGCTTAGCTTCAGGGCCCCCGAGGCAGCCCCAGCATTTT.

The CDR3 protein is CASSIRQGQPQNYGYTF. The CDR3 DNA reads as TGTGCCAGTAGTATACGACAGGGACAGCCCCAGAACTATGGCTACACCTTC. V is TRBV19 and J is TRBJ1-2, with 7 bases that match TRBD1. The CDR3 extends over 17 amino acids. V was pared by 2 bases and J by 2 bases, with 11 bases of the junction left unmatched. From germline, CDR1 is LNHDA and CDR2 SQIVND (reference sequence).

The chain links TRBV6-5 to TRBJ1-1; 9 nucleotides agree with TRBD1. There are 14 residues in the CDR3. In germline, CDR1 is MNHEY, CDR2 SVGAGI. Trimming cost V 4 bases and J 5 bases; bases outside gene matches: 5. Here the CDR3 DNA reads TGTGCCAGCAGTTTACAGGGGGCGGGAACTGAAGCTTTCTTT. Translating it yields CASSLQGAGTEAFF.

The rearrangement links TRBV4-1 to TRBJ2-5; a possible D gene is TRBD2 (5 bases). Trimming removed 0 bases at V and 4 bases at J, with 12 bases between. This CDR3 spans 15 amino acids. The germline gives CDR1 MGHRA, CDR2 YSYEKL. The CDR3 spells CASSQEVLGGETQYF. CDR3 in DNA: TGCGCCAGCAGCCAAGAGGTACTAGGCGGAGAGACCCAGTACTTC.

As DNA, the CDR3 is TGCGCCAGCAGTATGGGACAGGGATCCTACGAGCAGTACTTC. As protein: CASSMGQGSYEQYF. V is TRBV5-1 and J is TRBJ2-7; 9 bases match TRBD1. Germline CDR1 and CDR2: SGHRS and YFSETQ. J was trimmed by 1 base and V by 5 bases; bases with no gene match: 4. CDR3 size: 14 residues.

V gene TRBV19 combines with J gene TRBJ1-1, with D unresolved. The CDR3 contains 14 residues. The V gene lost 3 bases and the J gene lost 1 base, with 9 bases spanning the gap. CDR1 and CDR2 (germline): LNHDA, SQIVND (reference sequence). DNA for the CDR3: TGTGCCAGTAGTATTGGGAGGTCGAACACTGAAGCTTTCTTT. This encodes CASSIGRSNTEAFF.

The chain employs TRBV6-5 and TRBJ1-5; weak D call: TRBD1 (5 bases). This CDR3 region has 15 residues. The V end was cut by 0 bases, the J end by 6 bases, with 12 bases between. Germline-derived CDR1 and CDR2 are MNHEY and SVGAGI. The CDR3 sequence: CASSYSPGLGQPQHF. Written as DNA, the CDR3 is TGTGCCAGCAGTTACTCCCCAGGGTTGGGTCAGCCCCAGCATTTT.

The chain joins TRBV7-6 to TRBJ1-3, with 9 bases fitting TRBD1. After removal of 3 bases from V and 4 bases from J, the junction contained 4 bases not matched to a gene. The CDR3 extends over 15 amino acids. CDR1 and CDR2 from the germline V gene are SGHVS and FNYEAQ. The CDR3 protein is CASSFPGTGGNTIYF. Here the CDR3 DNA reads TGTGCCAGCAGCTTCCCCGGGACAGGGGGAAACACCATATATTTT.

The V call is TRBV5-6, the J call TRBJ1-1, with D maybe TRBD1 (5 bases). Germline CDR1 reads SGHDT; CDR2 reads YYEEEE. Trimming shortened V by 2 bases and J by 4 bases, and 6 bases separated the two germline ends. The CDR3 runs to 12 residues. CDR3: CASSLRGTEAFF. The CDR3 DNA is TGTGCCAGCAGCTTAAGGGGCACTGAAGCTTTCTTT.

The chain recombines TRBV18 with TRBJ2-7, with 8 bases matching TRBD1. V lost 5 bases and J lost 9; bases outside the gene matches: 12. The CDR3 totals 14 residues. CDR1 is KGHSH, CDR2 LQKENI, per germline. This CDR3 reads CASSGTGSTMGQYV. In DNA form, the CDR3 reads TGTGCCAGCTCAGGGACAGGCTCTACGATGGGGCAGTACGTC.

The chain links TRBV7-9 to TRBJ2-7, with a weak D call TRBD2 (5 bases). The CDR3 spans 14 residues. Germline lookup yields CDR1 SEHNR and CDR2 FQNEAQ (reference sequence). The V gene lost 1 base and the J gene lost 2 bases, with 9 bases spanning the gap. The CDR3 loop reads CASSLETGTYEQYF. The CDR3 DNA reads TGTGCCAGCAGCTTAGAGACGGGGACCTACGAGCAGTACTTC. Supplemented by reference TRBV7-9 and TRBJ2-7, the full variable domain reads DTGVSQNPRHKITKRGQNVTFRCDPISEHNRLYWYRQTLGQGPEFLTYFQNEAQLEKSRLLSDRFSAERPKGSFSTLEIQRTEQGDSAMYLCASSLETGTYEQYFGPGTRLTVT.